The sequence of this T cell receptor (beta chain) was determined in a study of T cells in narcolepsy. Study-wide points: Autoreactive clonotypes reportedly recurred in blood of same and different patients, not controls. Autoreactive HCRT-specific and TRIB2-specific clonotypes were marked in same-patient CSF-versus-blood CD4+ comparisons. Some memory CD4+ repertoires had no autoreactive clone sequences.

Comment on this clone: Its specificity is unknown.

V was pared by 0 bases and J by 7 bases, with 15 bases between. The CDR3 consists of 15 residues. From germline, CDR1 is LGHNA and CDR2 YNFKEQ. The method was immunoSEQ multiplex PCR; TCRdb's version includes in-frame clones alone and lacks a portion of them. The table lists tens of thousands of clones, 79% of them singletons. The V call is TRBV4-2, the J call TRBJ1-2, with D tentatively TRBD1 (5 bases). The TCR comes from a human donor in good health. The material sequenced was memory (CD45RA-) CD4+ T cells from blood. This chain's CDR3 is CASSQDPRDRAGYTF. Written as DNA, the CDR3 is TGTGCCAGCAGCCAAGATCCCAGGGATAGGGCTGGCTACACCTTC.